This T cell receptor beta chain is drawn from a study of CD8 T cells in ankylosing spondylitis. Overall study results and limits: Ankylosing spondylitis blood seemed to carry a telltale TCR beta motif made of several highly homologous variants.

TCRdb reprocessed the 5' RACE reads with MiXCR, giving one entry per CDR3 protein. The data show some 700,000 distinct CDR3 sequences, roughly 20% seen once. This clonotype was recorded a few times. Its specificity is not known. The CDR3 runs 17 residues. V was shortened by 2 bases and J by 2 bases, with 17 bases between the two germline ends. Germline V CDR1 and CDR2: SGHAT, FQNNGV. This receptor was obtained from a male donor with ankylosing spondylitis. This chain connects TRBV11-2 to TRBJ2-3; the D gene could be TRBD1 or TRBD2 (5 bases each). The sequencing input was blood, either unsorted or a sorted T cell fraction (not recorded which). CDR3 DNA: TGTGCCAGCAGCTTACGAGGGGCCCTTACTCTCACAGATACGCAGTATTTT. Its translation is CASSLRGALTLTDTQYF.